This T cell receptor (beta chain) is drawn from a study of human T cells and chemical hapten exposure (dated by TCRdb to the early 2020s). Background for the entire study: For sensitization, 2% DPC in acetone was applied to an approximately 2 cm by approximately 2 cm area of upper inner arm skin. Weekly therapeutic DPC doses were additionally applied to the scalp of patients throughout the roughly 26-week study period. In alopecia patients, the study followed how the peripheral blood TCR repertoire changed in vivo over primary and secondary sensitization to diphenylcyclopropenone (DPC), a hapten. Most of the patients in the cohort were female, and the cohort covered alopecia areata with under or over 50% scalp involvement, alopecia totalis and alopecia universalis. For TCR sequencing, blood came from 25 to 35 alopecia patients at anywhere from one to four time points (pre-sensitization, 2, 6 and 24 weeks). Patch testing was done on the upper back using Finn chambers containing 0.01% DPC, and results were scored after 6 days according to International Contact Dermatitis Research Group standards. Blood was sampled from patients pre-sensitization (week 0) and at 2, 6 and about 24 weeks after DPC sensitization. Libraries were combined into a pool for sequencing, and differences in TCR yield between samples came mainly from small differences in library volumes within the pool. Broader findings and caveats from the paper: Significantly more large CDR3 similarity clusters were formed by expanded TCRs than by pre-sensitization or healthy control sets, consistent with antigen-driven responses. Patch test score correlated positively with the number of PT1 expanded TCRs, reaching significance at thresholds 8, 16 and 32 but not at 4. The number of TCRs above 1 in 1000 frequency did not change with DPC sensitization; there was no evidence of global repertoire structure alterations. After repeated subsampling, changes were observed in the strength of the expansion versus patch-test correlation and in the threshold at which the correlation became significant. Because all patients had alopecia, a presumed autoimmune disease, the immune response of the patients might differ from that of healthy individuals.

The CDR3 starts with the cysteine, ends with the phenylalanine, and has 12 residues. Just the 36-base CDR3 DNA is kept, in frame starting at base 1. The V end loses 3 bases and the J end loses 14 bases, and a stretch of 13 bases separates them. CDR1 KGHSH and CDR2 LQKENI are derived from the germline V gene. According to the study, the label for this sample's time point signals: pre-sensitization, week 0. Interpreted using the paper, the treatment or condition label stands for: therapeutic diphenylcyclopropenone sensitization with weekly scalp DPC. At each patch-test visit, blood was drawn before the patch test was applied. To be eligible, patients had to be aged 18 to 70, diagnosed with alopecia and judged suitable for DPC therapy, while pregnant patients were excluded. Total RNA was extracted from unfractionated whole blood that had been collected in Tempus Blood RNA tubes. Remarks on this clonotype: Its antigen remains undetermined. Per-base quality was not reported, and no clone a single base away is much larger than it.

Library preparation employed RACE. TCRdb shows the sequencer as NextSeq 500. Library preparation attached unique molecular identifiers to individual cDNA molecules for quantitative, reproducible TCR counting. From each blood RNA sample, both TCR alpha and TCR beta chains were sequenced. The paper's data handling went like this. A median of around 100,000 TCRs per sample was observed, with a range of about 23,224 to 690,600. V, J and CDR3 annotation of the TCR reads was carried out using the Decombinator software suite. For PS versus PT1 abundance plots, all samples were subsampled to the same number of TCRs (28,000). TCRs were defined as expanded if absent before sensitization and observed at least eight times at the 2-week time point. TCRdb reprocessed the public reads (quality trimming at Q25 with fastp, clone calling with MiXCR) and kept in-frame beta chains. All rows with the same CDR3 protein become a single entry with the most common DNA and genes. V and J calls and clone size were set by TCRdb, not the authors. The sample table contains fewer than 300,000 distinct CDR3 sequences; only one count was recorded for around 7.3% of them. The leading ten clones occupy roughly 1.2% of the sample.

Sequences were derived from whole blood, sampled in connection with sensitization to the hapten diphenylcyclopropenone (DPC). The TCR sequence derives from a man aged 18 to 29 with alopecia areata. Some clones in this sample may be carry-over from other donors' samples. The V and J genes are TRBV18 and TRBJ1-4; the D gene is perhaps TRBD1, on 5 matching bases. The CDR3 protein: CASSPDGDGLFF. DNA sequence: TGTGCCAGCTCACCCGACGGGGACGGGCTGTTTTTT.